Sequencing of this T cell receptor beta chain was carried out in a study of CD8 T cells in Susac syndrome (dated by TCRdb to about 2019). Notes on the research overall: Of the Susac syndrome patients who were sequenced, eight were in clinical remission while about six had clinically active disease. At blood withdrawal, Susac syndrome patients were either therapy-naive, taking corticosteroids (in some cases with IVIg as well), or taking IVIg alone. Repertoire sequencing was used to test whether CD8+ T cell activation and differentiation in Susac syndrome was antigen driven.

RNA was extracted using the RNeasy kit, and roughly 0.5 to 1 ug of the RNA was reverse transcribed with random hexamers. The immunoSEQ multiplex PCR assay, which covers 54 Vbeta and 13 Jbeta segments, was used to amplify TCR beta CDR3 regions. To correct PCR amplification bias, a synthetic template baseline was used for both primer optimization and computational correction. The authors processed their data as follows. Reads were annotated to V, D and J genes according to IMGT and were analyzed with immunoSEQ Analyzer, with only productive sequences retained. Clonality was calculated as one minus the Shannon entropy normalized by log2 of the number of productive unique sequences. Public and private clones were assessed among the 100 most prevalent clones of each patient and control. Clones were defined as Susac-specific when absent from the healthy and MS cohorts, from 1,000 to 1,100 published viral clones and from other ImmuneACCESS disease sequences. TCRdb reanalyzed the raw reads on its own, using fastp at Q25 for trimming and MiXCR for clone calling, and kept in-frame beta chains. All rows with the same CDR3 protein become a single entry with the most common DNA and genes. For this entry, the V and J calls and clone size follow TCRdb and not the study's own pipeline. The table for this sample lists about 170,000 distinct CDR3 sequences; about 96% of them were counted only once. The leading ten clones occupy around 0.12% of the sample.

Peripheral blood CD8+ and CD4+ T cells from healthy donors, Susac syndrome patients and multiple sclerosis patients were profiled by high-throughput TCR beta sequencing. The Susac syndrome patients fulfilled recently defined diagnostic criteria for definite or probable disease. Bulk CD8+ and CD4+ T cells were purified by magnetic negative isolation, while CD8+ TEMRA cells were enriched using FACS. Blood was collected in EDTA tubes and processed within 24 hours, with PBMCs isolated through density gradient centrifugation. PBMCs intended for TCR sequencing were cryopreserved in liquid nitrogen and were subsequently thawed in a 37 degrees C water bath. Purity of sorted or isolated CD4+, CD8+ and CD8+ TEMRA cells was at least 90%. A remark on this clonotype: The antigen it recognizes is unknown. The sample holds no much larger clone one base away, and base qualities are not on file.

Study-wide findings and limitations: In the CD4+ T cell repertoire of Susac syndrome patients, clonal expansion was not detected. The study acknowledged that relatively few individuals were included in the TCR sequencing and HLA analysis.

This receptor was obtained from a human donor with Susac syndrome. Sequenced: CD4+ T cells from PBMCs.

In nucleotides, the sequence is TGTGCCATCAGTGCTGGGACACTATGGGATACGCAGTATTTT. This sequence encodes CAISAGTLWDTQYF. This chain is built from TRBV10-3 and TRBJ2-3; the best D guess is TRBD1, with 6 bases matching. V is pared back by 4 bases and J by 6 bases, with 14 bases lying between the germline termini. The germline V gene yields ENHRY for CDR1 and SYGVKD for CDR2. From its cysteine to its phenylalanine, the CDR3 spans 14 amino acids. Just the 42-base CDR3 DNA is kept, in frame starting at base 1.